Listed below are T cell receptor beta chains from one sample, sequenced in a study of technical replicates of blood from a few donors. Method: immunoSEQ multiplex PCR; TCRdb's copy keeps in-frame clones and lacks some. The sample includes tens of thousands of clones, roughly 94% of them seen just once. Sequences were obtained from T cells isolated from PBMCs. Receptors were obtained from a human donor in good health. Both conserved end residues are part of each CDR3. A D gene is named only where the DNA matches it firmly. The size of a clone is reported for some rows only, either as once, few or many, or as a class for expanded clones.

abundance	j_gene	d_gene	v_gene	CDR3aa	CDR3nt
few	TRBJ1-1	-	TRBV20-1	CSAQNTEAFF	TGCAGTGCCCAGAACACTGAAGCTTTCTTT
-	TRBJ2-1	-	TRBV2	CASRDGQRGFF	TGTGCCAGCAGAGACGGACAGCGGGGGTTCTTC
once	TRBJ1-1	-	TRBV6-5	CASSYPGTPEAFF	TGTGCCAGCAGTTACCCCGGGACACCCGAAGCTTTCTTT
-	TRBJ1-2	-	TRBV18	CASSPAGAGYGYTF	TGTGCCAGCTCACCAGCGGGAGCCGGCTATGGCTACACCTTC
-	TRBJ1-1	TRBD1	TRBV7-2	CASSVTIGQGAIGNTEAFF	TGTGCCAGCAGCGTAACGATCGGACAGGGGGCAATAGGTAACACTGAAGCTTTCTTT
-	TRBJ1-1	TRBD1	TRBV4-2	CASSQPDRGTEAFF	TGTGCCAGCAGCCAACCGGACAGGGGCACTGAAGCTTTCTTT
-	TRBJ2-7	TRBD1	TRBV6-4	CASGRDRGSEQYF	TGTGCCAGCGGTCGGGACAGGGGGTCCGAGCAGTACTTC
-	TRBJ1-5	-	TRBV4-1	CASSWTEPNQPQHF	TGCGCCAGCAGCTGGACAGAGCCCAATCAGCCCCAGCATTTT
-	TRBJ2-7	-	TRBV7-9	CASSPGREVPYEQYF	TGTGCCAGCAGCCCCGGCCGTGAGGTTCCCTACGAGCAGTACTTC
-	TRBJ1-4	TRBD1	TRBV4-2	CASSQAGTGAEKLFF	TGTGCCAGCAGCCAAGCCGGGACAGGAGCTGAAAAACTGTTTTTT
once	TRBJ2-2	TRBD1	TRBV29-1	CSVGDRETTGELFF	TGCAGCGTTGGGGACAGGGAAACCACCGGGGAGCTGTTTTTT
-	TRBJ2-7	-	TRBV11-1	CASSLPREASHEQYF	TGTGCCAGCAGCCTACCCAGGGAGGCCTCCCACGAGCAGTACTTC
-	TRBJ2-5	-	TRBV10-2	CATLGGAYRPQETQYF	TGCGCCACCCTAGGAGGGGCTTACAGGCCACAAGAGACCCAGTACTTC
-	TRBJ1-2	TRBD1	TRBV5-6	CASSLEWTGNYGYTF	TGTGCCAGCAGCTTGGAATGGACAGGGAACTATGGCTACACCTTC
-	TRBJ2-7	-	TRBV4-1	CASSQGSGRSYEQYF	TGCGCCAGCAGCCAAGGGAGCGGACGCTCCTACGAGCAGTACTTC
-	TRBJ1-2	-	TRBV19	CASSISRDYGYTF	TGTGCCAGTAGTATATCCAGGGACTATGGCTACACCTTC
-	TRBJ1-1	TRBD1	TRBV2	CASSAGGLNTEAFF	TGTGCCAGCAGCGCAGGGGGCTTGAACACTGAAGCTTTCTTT
-	TRBJ2-3	-	TRBV28	CASSPGLFTDTQYF	TGTGCCAGCAGTCCGGGACTTTTCACAGATACGCAGTATTTT
once	TRBJ2-7	TRBD1	TRBV5-4	CASSVPGQMAYEQYF	TGTGCCAGCAGCGTACCGGGACAGATGGCCTACGAGCAGTACTTC
-	TRBJ2-7	TRBD2	TRBV29-1	CSVEPSGTSYEQYF	TGCAGCGTTGAACCTAGCGGGACCTCCTACGAGCAGTACTTC
-	TRBJ1-2	-	TRBV30	CAWSPGAYGYTF	TGTGCCTGGAGTCCAGGGGCCTATGGCTACACCTTC
-	TRBJ1-4	-	TRBV5-1	CASSLAPGTFATNEKLFF	TGCGCCAGCAGCTTGGCCCCAGGAACCTTTGCAACTAATGAAAAACTGTTTTTT
-	TRBJ1-1	-	TRBV7-9	CANANGEMNTEAFF	TGTGCCAACGCTAACGGGGAGATGAACACTGAAGCTTTCTTT
-	TRBJ2-5	TRBD1	TRBV7-6	CASSLRGRETQYF	TGTGCCAGCAGCTTAAGGGGGCGAGAGACCCAGTACTTC
few	TRBJ1-1	TRBD1	TRBV9	CASSVTGGNEAFF	TGTGCCAGCAGCGTCACAGGGGGAAATGAGGCTTTCTTT
-	TRBJ2-6	-	TRBV2	CASSVAGSGANVLTF	TGTGCCAGCAGTGTGGCAGGCTCCGGGGCCAACGTCCTGACTTTC
-	TRBJ1-1	-	TRBV7-2	CASSQIGTEAFF	TGTGCCAGCAGTCAAATCGGGACTGAAGCTTTCTTT
-	TRBJ2-2	TRBD1	TRBV11-3	CASSTRTGEDTGELFF	TGTGCCAGCAGCACCCGGACAGGGGAGGACACCGGGGAGCTGTTTTTT
-	TRBJ1-2	-	TRBV6-1	CASSERAGGYTF	TGTGCCAGCAGTGAAAGGGCAGGGGGCTACACCTTC
-	TRBJ2-1	-	TRBV11-3	CASSLDSDEQFF	TGTGCCAGCAGCTTAGATTCGGATGAGCAGTTCTTC
-	TRBJ2-1	TRBD1	TRBV28	CASSLAGQGRNEQFF	TGTGCCAGCAGTTTAGCGGGACAGGGTAGAAATGAGCAGTTCTTC
-	TRBJ2-7	TRBD1	TRBV4-3	CASSLGTGASYEQYF	TGCGCCAGCAGCCTTGGGACAGGGGCCTCCTACGAGCAGTACTTC
-	TRBJ2-5	TRBD1	TRBV7-9	CASSLVADREETQYF	TGTGCCAGCAGCTTAGTAGCAGACAGGGAGGAGACCCAGTACTTC
-	TRBJ1-1	TRBD1	TRBV19	CATGGQLNTEAFF	TGTGCCACAGGGGGGCAACTGAACACTGAAGCTTTCTTT
-	TRBJ2-2	-	TRBV5-1	CASQEGAANTGELFF	TGCGCCAGTCAGGAGGGGGCAGCGAACACCGGGGAGCTGTTTTTT
-	TRBJ1-2	TRBD1	TRBV7-9	CASSRGEQGGSYGYTF	TGTGCCAGCAGCCGTGGAGAACAGGGGGGCAGCTATGGCTACACCTTC
-	TRBJ2-3	-	TRBV19	CASSGQSTDTQYF	TGTGCCAGTAGTGGCCAGAGCACAGATACGCAGTATTTT
-	TRBJ2-5	TRBD2	TRBV11-2	CASSLILGLGETQYF	TGTGCCAGCAGCTTAATCTTGGGACTAGGAGAGACCCAGTACTTC
-	TRBJ2-1	-	TRBV30	CAWSVEEYNEQFF	TGTGCCTGGAGTGTAGAGGAATACAATGAGCAGTTCTTC
-	TRBJ1-2	TRBD1	TRBV7-9	CASSSWTGEGYGYTF	TGTGCCAGCAGCTCCTGGACAGGGGAGGGCTATGGCTACACCTTC
-	TRBJ1-3	-	TRBV7-6	CASTSSGNTIYF	TGTGCCAGCACGAGCTCTGGAAACACCATATATTTT
-	TRBJ1-2	-	TRBV5-5	CASSVSTGRSNYGYTF	TGTGCCAGCAGCGTCTCCACAGGACGGAGTAACTATGGCTACACCTTC
few	TRBJ1-2	TRBD1	TRBV19	CASSIVGQGARYGYTF	TGTGCCAGTAGTATAGTAGGGCAGGGGGCTCGGTATGGCTACACCTTC
-	TRBJ2-1	-	TRBV4-1	CASSHLQSNEQFF	TGCGCCAGCAGCCACCTGCAGTCCAATGAGCAGTTCTTC
-	TRBJ1-5	-	TRBV19	CASSTGTHSNQPQHF	TGTGCCAGTAGTACCGGGACACATAGCAATCAGCCCCAGCATTTT
-	TRBJ1-4	-	TRBV5-4	CASSSGQRNEKLFF	TGTGCCAGCAGCTCTGGACAGAGGAATGAAAAACTGTTTTTT
-	TRBJ1-1	-	TRBV19	CASRDRRGTQPPEAFF	TGTGCCAGTAGAGATCGGAGAGGAACCCAACCACCAGAAGCTTTCTTT
-	TRBJ1-2	-	TRBV5-4	CASSLAGGFGYTF	TGTGCCAGCAGCTTGGCTGGCGGGTTTGGCTACACCTTC
-	TRBJ1-4	TRBD1	TRBV6-1	CASSEPRGTGEKLFF	TGTGCCAGCAGCGAACCAAGGGGGACAGGGGAAAAACTGTTTTTT